These 14 T cell receptor beta chains came from one sample sequenced in a study of T-cell memory formation after mild COVID-19. In TCRdb, the 5' RACE reads were re-called with MiXCR into one record per CDR3 protein. The table records around 530,000 distinct CDR3 sequences, 20% to 25% of them present only once. Specimen: PBMCs or a T cell subset sorted from them (not recorded which). The receptor set was obtained from an adult woman who had mild COVID-19 (a few samples of this study predate the infection). Cell type and time point are not known.

The J gene is TRBJ1-5, the V gene TRBV30, with 10 bases matching TRBD1. The junction had 6 bases not matched to a gene; V was cut back by 3 bases and J by 1 base. Germline values: CDR1 GTSNPN, CDR2 SVGIG (reference sequence). This CDR3 comprises 16 residues. This CDR3 reads CAWRRTGGISNQPQHF. CDR3 coding DNA: TGTGCCTGGAGAAGGACAGGGGGGATAAGCAATCAGCCCCAGCATTTT.

The V gene is TRBV19, the J gene TRBJ2-2; 7 bases line up with TRBD2. CDR3 length: 13 residues. The trim removed 7 bases at V and 6 bases at J, leaving 5 bases unmatched. In germline, CDR1 is LNHDA, CDR2 SQIVND (reference sequence). The CDR3 DNA sequence: TGTGCCAGTACGGGACTACGCCCCGGGGAGCTGTTTTTT. It codes for CASTGLRPGELFF.

This sequence joins TRBV14 and TRBJ2-4; 12 positions agree with TRBD2. J was trimmed by 1 base and V by 4 bases; bases with no gene match: 8. The CDR3 runs to 18 residues. Per the germline V gene, CDR1 is SGHDN and CDR2 is FVKESK. The CDR3 here is CASSRTSGTVGAKNIQYF. CDR3 DNA sequence: TGTGCCAGCAGCCGGACTAGCGGGACAGTCGGGGCCAAAAACATTCAGTACTTC.

The chain couples TRBV20-1 to TRBJ2-1; the match to TRBD1 covers 7 bases. With 5 bases clipped from V and 0 bases from J, the junction kept 7 bases outside the gene matches. The CDR3 runs 15 residues. Germline V gene data show CDR1 as DFQATT and CDR2 as SNEGSKA (reference sequence). The CDR3 DNA sequence: TGCAGTGCTTCAAAACAGGGGCGCTCCTACAATGAGCAGTTCTTC. It encodes CSASKQGRSYNEQFF.

This chain connects TRBV21-1 to TRBJ2-5; the DNA was not compared with TRBD2, the D call given in the table. TRBV21-1 is a known pseudogene. This CDR3 spans 19 amino acids. The CDR3 protein is CASSKAVHPSGLRLETQYF. CDR3 sequence (DNA): TGTGCCAGCAGCAAAGCAGTTCACCCTAGCGGGTTACGGTTAGAGACCCAGTACTTC.

The gene calls are TRBV7-2 and TRBJ2-1, with D unresolved. Deletions cut 1 base from V and 8 bases from J, with 12 bases between. Germline CDR1 reads SGHTA; CDR2 reads FQGNSA. The CDR3 is made up of 14 amino acids. In DNA, the CDR3 is TGTGCCAGCAGCTTAGGTGAGAGGACGGATGAGCAGTTCTTC. This translates into CASSLGERTDEQFF.

This clonotype was seen many times. This sequence joins TRBV5-1 and TRBJ1-2, with D possibly TRBD1 on 5 matching bases. CDR1 and CDR2 (germline): SGHRS, YFSETQ. V dropped 1 base and J dropped 6 bases, with 7 bases sitting between them. This CDR3 spans 12 amino acids. CDR3 nucleotides: TGCGCCAGCAGCTTGAGGGGAAATGGCTACACCTTC. Its protein product is CASSLRGNGYTF.

J is TRBJ1-2 and V is TRBV19, with TRBD1 identical over 8 bases. Germline V CDR1 and CDR2: LNHDA, SQIVND (reference sequence). CDR3 length: 13 amino acids. The V segment lost 6 bases and the J segment 2 bases; nucleotides outside the gene matches: 2. CDR3 bases: TGTGCCAGTAGAGGGGACAGGAACTATGGCTACACCTTC. Residues: CASRGDRNYGYTF.

The chain has TRBV14 and TRBJ1-1, with 8 bases that match TRBD1. This CDR3 comprises 16 residues. Germline assignment: CDR1 SGHDN and CDR2 FVKESK. J was trimmed by 2 bases and V by 0 bases; bases with no gene match: 5. The CDR3 protein is CASSQDLGQGNTEAFF. The CDR3 DNA sequence: TGTGCCAGCAGCCAAGATTTAGGACAGGGCAACACTGAAGCTTTCTTT.

This clonotype was found a few times. The CDR3 region is CASSLGTELGEKLFF. The CDR3 region has the DNA TGCGCCAGCAGCTTGGGCACCGAACTTGGTGAAAAACTGTTTTTT. J is TRBJ1-4 and V is TRBV5-1; D gene ambiguous. The CDR3 totals 15 residues. V dropped 0 bases and J dropped 7 bases, with 13 bases sitting between them. In germline, CDR1 is SGHRS, CDR2 YFSETQ.

J is TRBJ2-7 and V is TRBV7-9; 9 bases are shared with TRBD1. The V segment lost 5 bases and the J segment 2 bases; nucleotides outside the gene matches: 7. The CDR3 covers 15 residues. Per germline, CDR1 SEHNR and CDR2 FQNEAQ (reference sequence). CDR3 protein: CASSPRDREAYEQYF. The CDR3 DNA follows: TGTGCCAGCAGCCCCCGGGACAGGGAAGCCTACGAGCAGTACTTC.

This clonotype showed up many times. The rearrangement joins TRBV12-3 or TRBV12-4 to TRBJ2-1; D is unresolved. V lost 5 bases and J 0 bases, leaving 11 bases between the germline ends. This CDR3 region has 15 residues. The CDR3 reads CASSALLGSYNEQFF. The CDR3 bases are TGTGCCAGCAGTGCGCTACTTGGCTCCTACAATGAGCAGTTCTTC.

The chain joins TRBV23-1 to TRBJ1-2; possible D gene TRBD1, 6 bases. TRBV23-1 is placed among ORFs of uncertain function. V was shortened by 4 bases and J by 2 bases, with 14 bases between the two germline ends. This CDR3 region has 15 residues. The CDR3 nucleotides are TGCGCCAGCAGTCTTCCCTCGACAGGCAACTATGGCTACACCTTC. As protein: CASSLPSTGNYGYTF.

The chain has TRBV3-1 and TRBJ2-1, with D perhaps TRBD1 (6 bases). The V gene lost 0 bases and the J gene lost 4 bases, with 7 bases spanning the gap. This CDR3 has 14 residues. From germline, CDR1 is LGHDT and CDR2 YNNKEL (reference sequence). CDR3 coding DNA: TGTGCCAGCAGCCAAGATGGACAGTACAATGAGCAGTTCTTC. Residues: CASSQDGQYNEQFF.